The rows below give T cell receptor beta chains drawn from one sample of a study of post-analysis software for immune sequencing data. TCRdb called the PCR reads again in MiXCR, with one record for every CDR3 protein. The data show hundreds of thousands of distinct CDR3 sequences, 30% seen once. The sequencing input was blood. These receptors were collected from a girl aged 10 to 17 with multiple sclerosis. CDR3s include the opening cysteine and the closing phenylalanine or tryptophan. The D gene is left open where the match is weak. Size is stated for part of the rows, as once, few or many counts, or as a class when the clone is expanded.

>.|.|TRBJ2-1|TRBV5-4
TGTGCCAGCAGCTTGGTGGGGACCCTAATCCATGAGCAGTTCTTC
CASSLVGTLIHEQFF
>.|.|TRBJ2-3|TRBV9
TGTGCCAGCAGTGCCGCTCCCGTGGATACGCAGTATTTT
CASSAAPVDTQYF
>.|many|TRBJ2-5|TRBV5-5
TGTGCCAGCAGCCGACCGGGACGGGGGGAGACCCAGTACTTC
CASSRPGRGETQYF
>.|.|TRBJ1-3|TRBV20-1
TGCAGTGCTCCGACAGCTACTGGAAACACCATATATTTT
CSAPTATGNTIYF
>.|.|TRBJ2-7|TRBV4-3
TGCGCCAGCAGCCAAGATCTGGCCAGCACTTACGAGCAGTACTTC
CASSQDLASTYEQYF
>.|few|TRBJ1-4|TRBV12-3/TRBV12-4
TGTGCCAGCAGTTTAAGCAGGGTTGAAAAACTGTTTTTT
CASSLSRVEKLFF
>.|.|TRBJ1-2|TRBV7-9
TGTGCCAGCAGCTTAATCCCCAAAGGGGGGAAATTAGAGGATGGCTACACCTTC
CASSLIPKGGKLEDGYTF
>.|.|TRBJ2-1|TRBV7-2
TGTGCCAGCAGCTTAGGTGTGACAGATTACAATGAGCAGTTCTTC
CASSLGVTDYNEQFF
>.|many|TRBJ2-1|TRBV6-4
TGTGCCAGCAGTGATGACTCGGACGACAATGAGCAGTTCTTC
CASSDDSDDNEQFF
>.|.|TRBJ2-3|TRBV4-3
TGCGCCAGCAACCCGACCGCGAGCGGCACAGATACGCAGTATTTT
CASNPTASGTDTQYF
>.|.|TRBJ2-3|TRBV18
TGTGCCAGCTCACCGATAGAGAGCACAGATACGCAGTATTTT
CASSPIESTDTQYF
>.|few|TRBJ2-7|TRBV7-2
TGTGCCAGCAGCTTAGCGAGGGAGAGTACGAGGCAGTACTTC
CASSLARESTRQYF
>.|.|TRBJ1-5|TRBV15
TGTGCCACCGGGCAGAAGGGCGGCAATCAGCCCCAGCATTTT
CATGQKGGNQPQHF
>.|.|TRBJ2-1|TRBV5-1
TGCGCCAGCAGCTCCGGACTTAACTACAATGAGCAGTTCTTC
CASSSGLNYNEQFF
>TRBD2|many|TRBJ2-1|TRBV20-1
TGCAGTGCCGACGAGGGGGACGCGGGAGGTCGCAATGAGCAGTTCTTC
CSADEGDAGGRNEQFF
>.|few|TRBJ2-1|TRBV7-2
TGTGCCAGCAGCGTGCGCGTCTCTCGGGGGAGGTACAATGAGCAGTTCTTC
CASSVRVSRGRYNEQFF
>TRBD1|few|TRBJ2-7|TRBV28
TGTGCCAGCAGTTTGGGTGTTACAGGGGGCTTGTACGAGCAGTACTTC
CASSLGVTGGLYEQYF
>TRBD2|.|TRBJ2-4|TRBV18
TGTGCCAGCTCACCTATAGGGACTAGCGTTCGGAACATTCAGTACTTC
CASSPIGTSVRNIQYF
>.|.|TRBJ1-2|TRBV6-5
TGTGCCACCGGGGGAGTCAGCTATGGCTACACCTTC
CATGGVSYGYTF
>.|many|TRBJ1-2|TRBV29-1
TGCAGCGTTGAGTCGGTGTTAGGTTCACGAGGCTACACCTTC
CSVESVLGSRGYTF
>.|.|TRBJ1-1|TRBV6-1
TGTGCCAGCAGTGAAGGGGGTCAGCTGAACACTGAAGCTTTCTTT
CASSEGGQLNTEAFF
>TRBD2|.|TRBJ2-7|TRBV7-6
TGTGCCAGCAGCTTAGGGCGCGGGAGGGCCTACGAGCAGTACTTC
CASSLGRGRAYEQYF
>.|.|TRBJ1-2|TRBV28
TGTGCCAGCAGTTCTACACAGAGGGGCTACACCTTC
CASSSTQRGYTF
>.|few|TRBJ1-2|TRBV29-1
TGCAGCGTTGAAGATCTGGTCAATGGCTACACCTTC
CSVEDLVNGYTF
>.|.|TRBJ2-5|TRBV29-1
TGCAGCGTTGAAGATCTCCCGGGGGGCGAAGAGACCCAGTACTTC
CSVEDLPGGEETQYF
>TRBD2|many|TRBJ2-7|TRBV20-1
TGCAGTGCTGCCCGGACTAGCGGGAGTCCCGGCTACGAGCAGTACTTC
CSAARTSGSPGYEQYF
>.|few|TRBJ2-4|TRBV18
TGTGCCAGCTCACCGAGGGAGGGGGAGTACTTC
CASSPREGEYF
>TRBD1|.|TRBJ1-2|TRBV28
TGTGCCAGCAGTTCGGGACAGGGGGCGCGGGGCTACACCTTC
CASSSGQGARGYTF
>.|few|TRBJ2-3|TRBV20-1
TGCAGTGCTCGACGAATACAGGGAGACACAGATACGCAGTATTTT
CSARRIQGDTDTQYF
>.|few|TRBJ2-6|TRBV20-1
TGCAGTGCTAGAGAGCCTAGTTCTGGGGCCAACGTCCTGACTTTC
CSAREPSSGANVLTF
>TRBD2|many|TRBJ2-5|TRBV6-5
TGTGCCAGCAGAGCGGGGGGGCGTGAGACCCAGTACTTC
CASRAGGRETQYF
>TRBD2|few|TRBJ2-5|TRBV29-1
TGCAGCGTTTTGCCGACCCGCGGGGGGATTCAAGAGACCCAGTACTTC
CSVLPTRGGIQETQYF
>TRBD2|few|TRBJ2-5|TRBV11-2
TGTGCCAGCAGCTTAGAAGCGGGATGGGGGGAGACCCAGTACTTC
CASSLEAGWGETQYF
>TRBD2|.|TRBJ2-4|TRBV28
TGTGCCAGCACCTCCGGGACTAGAGGAAACATTCAGTACTTC
CASTSGTRGNIQYF
>.|.|TRBJ2-1|TRBV28
TGTGCCAGCGGACCGGACGGAAACAATGAGCAGTTCTTC
CASGPDGNNEQFF
>.|few|TRBJ2-1|TRBV27
TGTGCCAGCAGTACTGCGGACCGCGGTTACAATGAGCAGTTCTTC
CASSTADRGYNEQFF
>.|.|TRBJ2-3|TRBV20-1
TGCAGTGCTAGAGATAGGTTGGTTCCGGATACGCAGTATTTT
CSARDRLVPDTQYF
>TRBD2|.|TRBJ2-5|TRBV7-2
TGTGCCAGCAGCACCAACAGACTAGCGGGGGGGGAGACCCAGTACTTC
CASSTNRLAGGETQYF
>.|few|TRBJ2-5|TRBV10-2
TGCGCCAGCAGTGAGTCGGTGGACAGTGTCCAAGAGACCCAGTACTTC
CASSESVDSVQETQYF
>.|few|TRBJ2-5|TRBV5-1
TGCGCCAGCAGCGGACCGGGCCTTGAGACCCAGTACTTC
CASSGPGLETQYF
>.|.|TRBJ1-6|TRBV2
TGTGCCAGCAGTGCAGGGCTTCCATATAATTCACCCCTCCACTTT
CASSAGLPYNSPLHF
>.|.|TRBJ1-2|TRBV24-1
TGTGCCACCAGTGATTCACGGTTCTATGGCTACACCTTC
CATSDSRFYGYTF
>.|.|TRBJ2-1|TRBV7-9
TGTGCCAGCAGCTTAAACAGGGTGGGCGAGGAGTTCTTC
CASSLNRVGEEFF
>.|.|TRBJ2-7|TRBV20-1
TGCAGTGCTAGGGAGGGGGAATACGAGCAGTACTTC
CSAREGEYEQYF
>.|.|TRBJ1-4|TRBV2
TGTGCCAGTATGGACATTTTCGGACTGTTTTTT
CASMDIFGLFF
>.|.|TRBJ2-7|TRBV4-3
TGCGCCAGCAGCCAAGACTGGACCGCCTCCTACGAGCAGTACTTC
CASSQDWTASYEQYF
>.|once|TRBJ2-5|TRBV12-3/TRBV12-4
TGTGCCAGCAGGCCTGACAGGGTTCGGGAGACCCAGTGCTTC
CASRPDRVRETQCF
>TRBD1|many|TRBJ1-2|TRBV29-1
TGCAGCGTTGCGAGGACAGGGGACGGGGGCTACACCTTC
CSVARTGDGGYTF
>.|.|TRBJ2-3|TRBV7-2
TGTGCCAGCAGTCGGACGGAGGATTGGGATACGCAGTATTTT
CASSRTEDWDTQYF
>TRBD1|few|TRBJ1-2|TRBV28
TGTGCCAGCAGCCCCACGACAGGGCAGGATGGCTACACCTTC
CASSPTTGQDGYTF
>.|.|TRBJ2-7|TRBV10-3
TGTGCCATCAGTCAAAAACAGGGCCCCGAGCAGTACTTC
CAISQKQGPEQYF
>TRBD1|few|TRBJ1-6|TRBV20-1
TGCAGTGCCAGGGGACAGGCCAAAGCACCCCTCCACTTT
CSARGQAKAPLHF
>TRBD2|.|TRBJ2-7|TRBV29-1
TGCAGCGTCCACTCGGGGGGGGGGACTAGCGGGTATGAGCAGTACTTC
CSVHSGGGTSGYEQYF
>TRBD2|few|TRBJ2-1|TRBV12-3/TRBV12-4
TGTGCCAGCAGTTTTCCCGGGAGGTCCGATGAGCAGTTCTTC
CASSFPGRSDEQFF
>.|.|TRBJ1-2|TRBV6-5
TGTGCCAGCAGTTACGATGGGGTCGACACCAACTATGGCTGCACCTTC
CASSYDGVDTNYGCTF
>.|.|TRBJ2-1|TRBV6-1
TGTGCCAGCAGTATCCATCCTCCACCCACTAGCAGGTACGAGCAGTTCTTC
CASSIHPPPTSRYEQFF